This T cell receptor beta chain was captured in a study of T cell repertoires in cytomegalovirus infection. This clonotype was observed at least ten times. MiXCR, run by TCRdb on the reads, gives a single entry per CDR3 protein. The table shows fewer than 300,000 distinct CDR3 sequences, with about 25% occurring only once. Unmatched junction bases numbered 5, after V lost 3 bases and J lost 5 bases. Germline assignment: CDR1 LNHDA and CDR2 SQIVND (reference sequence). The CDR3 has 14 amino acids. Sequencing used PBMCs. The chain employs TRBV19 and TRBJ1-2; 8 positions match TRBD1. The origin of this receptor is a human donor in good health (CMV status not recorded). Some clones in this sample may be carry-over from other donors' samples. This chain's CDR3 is CASSIGQGQYGYTF. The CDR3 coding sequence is TGTGCCAGTAGTATCGGACAGGGACAATATGGCTACACCTTC.